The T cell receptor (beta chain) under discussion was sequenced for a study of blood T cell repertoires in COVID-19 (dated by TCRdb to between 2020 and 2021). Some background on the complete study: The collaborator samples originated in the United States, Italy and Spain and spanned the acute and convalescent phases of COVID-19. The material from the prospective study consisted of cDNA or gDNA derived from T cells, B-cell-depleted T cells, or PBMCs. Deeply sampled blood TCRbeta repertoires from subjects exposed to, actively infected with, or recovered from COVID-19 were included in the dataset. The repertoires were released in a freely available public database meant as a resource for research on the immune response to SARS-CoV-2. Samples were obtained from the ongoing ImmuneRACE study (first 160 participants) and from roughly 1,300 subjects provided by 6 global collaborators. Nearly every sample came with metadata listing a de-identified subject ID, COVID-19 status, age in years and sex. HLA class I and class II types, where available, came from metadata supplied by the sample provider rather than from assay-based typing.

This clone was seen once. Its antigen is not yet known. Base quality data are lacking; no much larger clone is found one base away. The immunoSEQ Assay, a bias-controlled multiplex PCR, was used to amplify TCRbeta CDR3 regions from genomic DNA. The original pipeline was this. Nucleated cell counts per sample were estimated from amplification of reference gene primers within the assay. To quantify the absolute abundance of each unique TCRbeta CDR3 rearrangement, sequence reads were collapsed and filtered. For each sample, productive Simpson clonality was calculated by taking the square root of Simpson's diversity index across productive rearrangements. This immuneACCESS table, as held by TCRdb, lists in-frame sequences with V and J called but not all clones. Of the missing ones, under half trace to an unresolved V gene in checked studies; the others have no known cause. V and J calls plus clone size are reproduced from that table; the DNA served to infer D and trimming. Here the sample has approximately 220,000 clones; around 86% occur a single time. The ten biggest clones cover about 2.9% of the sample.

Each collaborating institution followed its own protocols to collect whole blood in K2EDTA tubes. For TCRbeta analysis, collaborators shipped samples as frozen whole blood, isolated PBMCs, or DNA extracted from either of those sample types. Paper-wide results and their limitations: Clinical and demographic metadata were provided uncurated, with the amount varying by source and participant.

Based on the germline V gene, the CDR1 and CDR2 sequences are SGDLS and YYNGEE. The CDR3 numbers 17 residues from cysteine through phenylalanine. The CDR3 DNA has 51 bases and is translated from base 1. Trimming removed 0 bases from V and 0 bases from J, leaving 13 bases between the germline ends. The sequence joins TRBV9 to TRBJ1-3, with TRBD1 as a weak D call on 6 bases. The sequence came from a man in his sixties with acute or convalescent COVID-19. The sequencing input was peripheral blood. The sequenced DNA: TGTGCCAGCAGCGTAGACGGCAGGGGCAACTCTGGAAACACCATATATTTT. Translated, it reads CASSVDGRGNSGNTIYF.